Shown below are 31 T cell receptor beta chains from a single sample sequenced in a study of T cell responses to AZD1222 COVID-19 vaccine. Profiling relied on immunoSEQ multiplex PCR, and the TCRdb table lists in-frame clones only, not all of them. The sample includes under 130,000 clones, around 95% of them seen just once. Sequences were derived from peripheral blood, sampled on day 0 of AZD1222 vaccination. Receptors were obtained from an adult in good health.

Only one count was recorded for this clone. The CDR3 sequence: CASSLQGQLNTEAFF. The CDR3 DNA reads as TGTGCCAGCAGCTTACAGGGACAGTTGAACACTGAAGCTTTCTTT. The J gene is TRBJ1-1, the V gene TRBV7-2; 7 bases fit TRBD1. The CDR3 is made up of 15 amino acids. CDR1 is SGHTA, CDR2 FQGNSA, per germline. After removal of 2 bases from V and 0 bases from J, the junction contained 3 bases not matched to a gene.

The chain joins TRBV19 to TRBJ1-5, with a tentative D call TRBD1 (6 bases). Germline V CDR1 and CDR2: LNHDA, SQIVND (reference sequence). V dropped 9 bases and J dropped 1 base, with 16 bases sitting between them. This CDR3 contains 15 residues. CDR3 sequence: CASGTGSVSNQPQHF. The CDR3 nucleotides read TGTGCCAGCGGAACAGGGTCGGTCAGCAATCAGCCCCAGCATTTT. Variable domain in full (rest from reference TRBV19 and TRBJ1-5): DGGITQSPKYLFRKEGQNVTLSCEQNLNHDAMYWYRQDPGQGLRLIYYSQIVNDFQKGDIAEGYSVSREKKESFPLTVTSAQKNPTAFYLCASGTGSVSNQPQHFGDGTRLSIL.

The V gene is TRBV5-5, the J gene TRBJ1-1, with unresolved D. The V gene lost 3 bases and the J gene lost 1 base, with 16 bases spanning the gap. CDR3 length equals 16 residues. Germline CDR1 reads SGHKS; CDR2 reads YYEKEE (reference sequence). The CDR3, as DNA: TGTGCCAGCAGCTCCCCTCCCCGGGGAAGGAACACTGAAGCTTTCTTT. It yields the protein CASSSPPRGRNTEAFF.

This clone has a single count. The chain uses TRBV6-5 and TRBJ1-5; maybe TRBD1 (6 bases). CDR3 length: 13 residues. Germline CDR1 and CDR2: MNHEY and SVGAGI. With 5 bases removed from V and 7 bases from J, the gap between germline ends came to 12 bases. The CDR3 here is CASSPTGRQPQHF. The DNA of the CDR3 is TGTGCCAGCAGTCCCACAGGGCGCCAGCCCCAGCATTTT.

This clone has only a few counts. V and J are TRBV13 and TRBJ2-7, with D perhaps TRBD1 (6 bases). Trimming removed 3 bases at V and 0 bases at J, with 12 bases between. The germline V gene encodes CDR1 PRHDT and CDR2 FYEKMQ (reference sequence). The CDR3 spans 15 residues. CDR3 protein: CASSLGAVSSYEQYF. DNA of the CDR3: TGTGCCAGCAGCTTGGGGGCGGTGAGCTCCTACGAGCAGTACTTC.

The chain employs TRBV24-1 and TRBJ2-3, with D perhaps matching TRBD2 (5 bases). V gave up 3 bases and J gave up 2 bases, with 8 bases separating them. CDR1 is KGHDR, CDR2 SFDVKD, per germline. The CDR3 has 14 amino acids. The CDR3 nucleotides read TGTGCCACCAGTGATCCGGGATCCACAGATACGCAGTATTTT. It translates to CATSDPGSTDTQYF.

This clone has only one observation. This chain uses TRBV6-5 with TRBJ2-7, with D perhaps TRBD2 (6 bases). The germline V gene has CDR1 MNHEY and CDR2 SVGAGI. Trimming took off 2 bases at V and 2 bases at J, with 7 bases between the two ends. The CDR3 is 13 residues long. The CDR3 region is CASSYGEAYEQYF. The DNA for the CDR3 is TGTGCCAGCAGTTACGGGGAGGCCTACGAGCAGTACTTC.

J is TRBJ1-1 and V is TRBV7-8; D is possibly TRBD1 (6 bases). The CDR3 is 13 residues long. CDR1 is SGHVS and CDR2 is FQNEAQ in the germline V gene. V lost 5 bases and J lost 7, with 14 bases in between. CDR3 sequence reads: CASSPNGQIEAFF. The CDR3 nucleotides are TGTGCCAGCAGCCCGAATGGACAGATTGAAGCTTTCTTT.

This clone was recorded once. The CDR3 DNA reads TGCGCCAGCAGCCCGCATAGAAGAGCGGGAGGCAATGAGCAGTTCTTC. It yields the protein CASSPHRRAGGNEQFF. The chain uses TRBV4-1 and TRBJ2-1; the match to TRBD2 covers 9 bases. The CDR3 sequence is 16 residues long. V lost 4 bases and J lost 6; bases outside the gene matches: 10. CDR1 is MGHRA and CDR2 is YSYEKL in the germline V gene.

Only one count was recorded for this clone. J is TRBJ2-2 and V is TRBV9; D call uncertain. The CDR3 runs 15 residues. The V end was cut by 2 bases, the J end by 6 bases, with 14 bases between. Germline V gene data show CDR1 as SGDLS and CDR2 as YYNGEE. The CDR3 nucleotides read TGTGCCAGCAGCGTCCATTACGCTAGAGCCGGGGAGCTGTTTTTT. Its protein is CASSVHYARAGELFF.

The genes are TRBV19 and TRBJ2-7, with 9 positions matching TRBD1. Unmatched junction bases numbered 9, after V lost 6 bases and J lost 6 bases. Germline CDR1 reads LNHDA; CDR2 reads SQIVND (reference sequence). The CDR3 totals 14 residues. Here the CDR3 reads CASSRRTGEVEQYF. CDR3 coding DNA: TGTGCCAGTAGCCGCCGGACAGGGGAGGTCGAGCAGTACTTC.

V and J are TRBV27 and TRBJ1-6; D is unclear. V gave up 5 bases and J gave up 13 bases, with 15 bases separating them. This CDR3 has 13 residues. The germline CDR1 and CDR2 sequences are MNHEY and SMNVEV (reference sequence). The CDR3, as DNA: TGTGCCAGCAGTCCGCCAAGATCGGGCCCCCTCCACTTT. It is translated as CASSPPRSGPLHF.

V is TRBV5-5 and J is TRBJ1-4; no clear D. The germline V and J ends were trimmed by 5 bases and 0 bases, with 11 bases remaining between them. The CDR3 has 15 residues. CDR1 SGHKS and CDR2 YYEKEE come from the germline V gene (reference sequence). The CDR3 sequence is CASRGWGATNEKLFF. The CDR3, as DNA: TGTGCCAGCAGGGGGTGGGGAGCAACTAATGAAAAACTGTTTTTT.

This clone was observed a single time. This sequence joins TRBV6-5 and TRBJ2-5; D is possibly TRBD2 (5 bases). Germline CDR1 reads MNHEY; CDR2 reads SVGAGI. The CDR3 is 13 amino acids. The V gene lost 7 bases and the J gene lost 5 bases, with 14 bases spanning the gap. The CDR3 sequence: CASTPDQRETQYF. The CDR3 region has the DNA TGTGCCAGCACTCCTGATCAGCGGGAGACCCAGTACTTC.

The chain uses TRBV28 and TRBJ2-7; D may be TRBD1 (6 bases). This CDR3 is built from 15 residues. V was clipped by 6 bases and J by 1 base, with 16 bases between them. The germline gives CDR1 MDHEN, CDR2 SYDVKM. DNA for the CDR3: TGTGCCAGCAGCCCAAGCCAGGGGTATTCCTACGAGCAGTACTTC. This encodes CASSPSQGYSYEQYF.

The rearrangement uses TRBV19 and TRBJ2-5; 10 positions agree with TRBD2. Trimming at V came to 3 bases and at J to 3 bases, leaving 4 bases not matched to a gene. The CDR3 length is 15 residues. Germline CDR1 LNHDA, CDR2 SQIVND (reference sequence). CDR3 DNA sequence: TGTGCCAGTAGTATCGGGACTAGCGTAGAAGAGACCCAGTACTTC. It yields the protein CASSIGTSVEETQYF.

V gene TRBV3-1 (or the pseudogene TRBV3-2) combines with J gene TRBJ1-6, with D uncertain. This CDR3 has 13 amino acids. V was trimmed by 0 bases and J by 9 bases, leaving 6 bases between them. Germline V gene data show CDR1 as LGHDT and CDR2 as YNNKEL (reference sequence). The CDR3 sequence is CASSQDLFSPLHF. CDR3 bases: TGTGCCAGCAGCCAAGATTTATTTTCACCCCTCCACTTT.

The rearrangement joins TRBV30 to TRBJ1-4; TRBD1 agrees at 8 bases. The CDR3 has 14 amino acids. Germline assignment: CDR1 GTSNPN and CDR2 SVGIG (reference sequence). After removal of 0 bases from V and 5 bases from J, the junction contained 2 bases not matched to a gene. The CDR3 loop is CAWSVGTGNEKLFF. CDR3 DNA sequence: TGTGCCTGGAGTGTAGGGACAGGAAATGAAAAACTGTTTTTT.

The chain carries TRBV7-3 and TRBJ2-1, with 10 bases that match TRBD1. Germline V CDR1 and CDR2: SGHTA, FQGTGA. The CDR3 loop spans 15 amino acids. V trimming: 1 base; J trimming: 7 bases; junction bases outside the gene matches: 4. The CDR3 DNA is TGTGCCAGCAGCTTAAGTGGGACAGGGGTGAATGAGCAGTTCTTC. Protein product: CASSLSGTGVNEQFF.

The genes are TRBV14 and TRBJ1-2; D gene ambiguous. Germline values: CDR1 SGHDN, CDR2 FVKESK. The CDR3 has 15 residues. V lost 0 bases to trimming and J lost 3 bases, with 11 bases between them. Here the CDR3 reads CASSQDLGFDYGYTF. DNA of the CDR3: TGTGCCAGCAGCCAAGATCTCGGGTTTGACTATGGCTACACCTTC.

The chain employs TRBV11-1 and TRBJ1-5, with unresolved D. Germline CDR1 SGHAT, CDR2 FQDESV (reference sequence). V dropped 5 bases and J dropped 3 bases, with 14 bases sitting between them. The CDR3 covers 15 residues. This CDR3 reads CASSEDGRPNQPQHF. The CDR3 DNA sequence: TGTGCCAGCAGCGAAGACGGACGGCCCAATCAGCCCCAGCATTTT.

The V gene is TRBV2, the J gene TRBJ1-2; 7 bases match TRBD1. The J segment lost 1 base and the V segment lost 10 bases, leaving 9 bases of the junction unmatched. CDR3 length: 14 amino acids. Germline V gene data show CDR1 as SNHLY and CDR2 as FYNNEI. The CDR3 is CATSPGQINYGYTF. The CDR3 DNA sequence: TGTGCCACTTCTCCGGGACAGATTAACTATGGCTACACCTTC.

About this clone itself: In the same sample, other DNA sequences code for this CDR3. The V call is TRBV12-3 or TRBV12-4, the J call TRBJ1-1; no clear D gene. V dropped 3 bases and J dropped 6 bases, with 11 bases sitting between them. CDR3 length equals 13 residues. The CDR3: CASSLKGAAEAFF. As DNA, the CDR3 is TGTGCCAGCAGTTTGAAGGGAGCAGCTGAAGCTTTCTTT.

On this clone: The sample contains more than one DNA sequence encoding this CDR3. The chain combines TRBV28 with TRBJ1-1; D call uncertain. V was shortened by 5 bases and J by 2 bases, with 6 bases between the two germline ends. CDR1 MDHEN and CDR2 SYDVKM come from the germline V gene. This CDR3 is 12 amino acids long. CDR3 sequence reads: CASSGGNTEAFF. CDR3 nucleotides: TGTGCCAGCAGTGGAGGAAACACTGAAGCTTTCTTT.

This CDR3 is CASASVGGTVSGGSYEQYF. The CDR3 DNA reads TGTGCCAGCGCCAGTGTCGGGGGGACAGTCTCAGGGGGCTCCTACGAGCAGTACTTC. V and J are TRBV7-9 and TRBJ2-7; the D call may be TRBD1 or TRBD2 (7 bases each). The V gene lost 8 bases and the J gene lost 0 bases, with 29 bases spanning the gap. Germline values: CDR1 SEHNR, CDR2 FQNEAQ (reference sequence). CDR3 length: 19 residues.

The chain carries TRBV3-1 (or the pseudogene TRBV3-2) and TRBJ1-4; a weak D match, TRBD1 (5 bases). Germline V lookup: CDR1 LGHDT, CDR2 YNNKEL (reference sequence). The CDR3 totals 16 residues. Deletions cut 0 bases from V and 5 bases from J, with 13 bases between. Here the CDR3 reads CASSQDWAGGNEKLFF. In DNA, the CDR3 is TGTGCCAGCAGCCAAGATTGGGCGGGGGGGAATGAAAAACTGTTTTTT.

The chain uses TRBV28 and TRBJ1-3; TRBD1 aligns across 7 bases. Germline assignment: CDR1 MDHEN and CDR2 SYDVKM. The CDR3 contains 15 residues. V lost 7 bases and J lost 0; bases outside the gene matches: 6. The CDR3 protein is CASKGGLSSGNTIYF. In DNA, the CDR3 is TGTGCCAGCAAAGGGGGCCTTAGCTCTGGAAACACCATATATTTT.

The chain carries TRBV5-5 and TRBJ1-1, with unresolved D. The germline V and J ends were trimmed by 0 bases and 4 bases, with 7 bases remaining between them. The germline gives CDR1 SGHKS, CDR2 YYEKEE (reference sequence). The CDR3 has 13 amino acids. The DNA of the CDR3 is TGTGCCAGCAGCTTGGGGCTCACCACTGAAGCTTTCTTT. It yields the protein CASSLGLTTEAFF.

The rearrangement joins TRBV6-5 to TRBJ1-1; tentative D call: TRBD1 (5 bases). Germline CDR1 is MNHEY and CDR2 is SVGAGI. Trimming removed 3 bases at V and 3 bases at J, with 8 bases between. The CDR3 totals 13 residues. The CDR3, as DNA: TGTGCCAGCAGTTATGGGGGGGACACTGAAGCTTTCTTT. Its protein product is CASSYGGDTEAFF.

This chain links TRBV19 with TRBJ1-5, with D possibly being TRBD1 (6 bases). The V gene's germline CDR1 is LNHDA and CDR2 SQIVND (reference sequence). The V end was cut by 1 base, the J end by 5 bases, with 12 bases between. CDR3 length: 15 amino acids. The CDR3: CASSIAGGGHQPQHF. The CDR3, as DNA: TGTGCCAGTAGTATAGCAGGCGGGGGCCATCAGCCCCAGCATTTT.

The CDR3 here is CASSQGTLNTEAFF. As DNA, the CDR3 is TGCGCCAGCAGCCAAGGGACGTTGAACACTGAAGCTTTCTTT. The V call is TRBV4-3, the J call TRBJ1-1; D ambiguous. The germline CDR1 and CDR2 sequences are LGHNA and YSLEER. The CDR3 has 14 residues. Trimming took 1 base from V and 0 from J, leaving 6 bases between them.